Below, 3 T cell receptor beta chains from the same sample are listed, as sequenced in a study of beta chain features in type 1 diabetes. General observations from the study: People with Type 1 diabetes carried modestly yet significantly shorter TCRB CDR3s in all four CD4+ subsets.

No antigen is known for these receptors. What was sequenced were expressed TCRB transcripts, since all of the isolated RNA had been reverse transcribed. Clones were sequenced by immunoSEQ multiplex PCR, and TCRdb holds only the in-frame ones, with some missing. Of 300,000 to 400,000 clones in the sample, 9.3% are singletons; the top ten hold 0.9% to 1.1%. The sequencing input was central memory CD4+ T cells from blood. Receptor source: a young man with type 1 diabetes.

Notes on this clone: Other nucleotide sequences from this sample produce the same CDR3. The CDR3 sequence is CASSLGGGGSYEQYF. The DNA for the CDR3 is TGTGCCAGCAGCTTAGGCGGGGGAGGATCCTACGAGCAGTACTTC. V and J are TRBV7-2 and TRBJ2-7, with 7 bases fitting TRBD2. The ends lost 1 base at V and 1 base at J; junction bases unmatched: 4. CDR3 size: 15 residues. From germline, CDR1 is SGHTA and CDR2 FQGNSA.

A few counts support this clone. The V and J genes are TRBV7-9 and TRBJ2-1; TRBD1 agrees at 8 bases. The CDR3 loop spans 14 amino acids. The germline CDR1 and CDR2 sequences are SEHNR and FQNEAQ (reference sequence). V lost 7 bases to trimming and J lost 5 bases; unmatched junction nucleotides: 7. DNA for the CDR3: TGTGCCAGCAACCAGGGGGCGCGGGACAATGAGCAGTTCTTC. Translated, it gives CASNQGARDNEQFF.

The rearrangement links TRBV18 to TRBJ2-6; 7 nucleotides line up with TRBD1. The V gene's germline CDR1 is KGHSH and CDR2 LQKENI. The V gene end was trimmed by 4 bases and the J gene end by 0 bases; junction bases not matched to a gene: 6. CDR3 length: 17 residues. CDR3 protein: CASSRTTGASGANVLTF. The CDR3 nucleotides read TGTGCCAGCTCACGGACAACAGGGGCCTCTGGGGCCAACGTCCTGACTTTC.